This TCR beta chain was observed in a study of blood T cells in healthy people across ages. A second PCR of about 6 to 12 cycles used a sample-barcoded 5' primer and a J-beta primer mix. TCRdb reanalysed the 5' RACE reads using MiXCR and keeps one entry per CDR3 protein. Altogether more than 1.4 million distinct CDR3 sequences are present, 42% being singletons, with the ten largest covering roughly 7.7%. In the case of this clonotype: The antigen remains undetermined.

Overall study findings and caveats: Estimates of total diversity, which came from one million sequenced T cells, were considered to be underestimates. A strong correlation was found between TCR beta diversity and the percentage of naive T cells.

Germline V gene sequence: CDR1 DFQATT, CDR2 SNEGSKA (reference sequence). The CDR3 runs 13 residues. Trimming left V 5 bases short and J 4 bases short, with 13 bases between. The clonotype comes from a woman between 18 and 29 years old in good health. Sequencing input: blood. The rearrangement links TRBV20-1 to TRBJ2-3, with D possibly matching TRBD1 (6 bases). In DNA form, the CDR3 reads TGCAGTGCTCACCCGGGACACCCAGATACGCAGTATTTT. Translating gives CSAHPGHPDTQYF.